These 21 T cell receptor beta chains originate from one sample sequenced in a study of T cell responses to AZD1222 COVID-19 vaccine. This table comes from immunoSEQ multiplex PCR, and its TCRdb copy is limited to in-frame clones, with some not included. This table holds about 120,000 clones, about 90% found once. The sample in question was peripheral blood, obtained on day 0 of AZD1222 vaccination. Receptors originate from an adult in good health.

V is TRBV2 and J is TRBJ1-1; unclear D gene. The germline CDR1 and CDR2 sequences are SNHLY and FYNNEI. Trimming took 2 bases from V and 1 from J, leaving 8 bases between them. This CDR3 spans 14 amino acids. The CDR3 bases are TGTGCCAGCAGTGAACCGAGCGGGAACACTGAAGCTTTCTTT. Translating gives CASSEPSGNTEAFF. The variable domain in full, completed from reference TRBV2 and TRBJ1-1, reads EPEVTQTPSHQVTQMGQEVILRCVPISNHLYFYWYRQILGQKVEFLVSFYNNEISEKSEIFDDQFSVERPDGSNFTLKIRSTKLEDSAMYFCASSEPSGNTEAFFGQGTRLTVV.

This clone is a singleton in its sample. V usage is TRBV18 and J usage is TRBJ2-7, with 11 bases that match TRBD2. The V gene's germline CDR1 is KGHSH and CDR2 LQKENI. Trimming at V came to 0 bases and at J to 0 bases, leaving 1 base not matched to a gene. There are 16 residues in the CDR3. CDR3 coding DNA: TGTGCCAGCTCACCACCGACTAGCGGGAACTCCTACGAGCAGTACTTC. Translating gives CASSPPTSGNSYEQYF.

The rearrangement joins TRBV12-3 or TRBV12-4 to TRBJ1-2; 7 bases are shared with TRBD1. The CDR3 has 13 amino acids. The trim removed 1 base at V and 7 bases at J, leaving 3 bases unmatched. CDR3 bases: TGTGCCAGCAGTTTAGTAACAGGGGTTGGCTACACCTTC. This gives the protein CASSLVTGVGYTF.

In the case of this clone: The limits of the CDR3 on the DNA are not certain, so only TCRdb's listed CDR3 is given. CDR3 loop: CASSFGPGTGSNQPQHF. The genes are TRBV12-1 and TRBJ1-5; the tabulated D call, TRBD1, remains unverified against the DNA. TRBV12-1 is marked as a pseudogene. The CDR3 has 17 residues if both end residues are counted.

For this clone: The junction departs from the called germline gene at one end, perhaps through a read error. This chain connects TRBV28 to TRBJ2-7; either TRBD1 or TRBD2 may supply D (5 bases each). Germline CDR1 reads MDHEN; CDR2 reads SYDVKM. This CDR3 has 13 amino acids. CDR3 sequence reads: CASSLLRGPHSSF. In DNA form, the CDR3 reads TGTGCCAGCAGTTTATTACGGGGCCCCCACTCGTCCTTC.

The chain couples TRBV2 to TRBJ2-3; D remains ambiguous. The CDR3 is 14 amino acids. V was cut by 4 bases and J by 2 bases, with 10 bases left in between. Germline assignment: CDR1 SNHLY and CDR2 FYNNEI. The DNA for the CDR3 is TGTGCCAGCAGTGTCTCCTCTTCCACAGATACGCAGTATTTT. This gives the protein CASSVSSSTDTQYF.

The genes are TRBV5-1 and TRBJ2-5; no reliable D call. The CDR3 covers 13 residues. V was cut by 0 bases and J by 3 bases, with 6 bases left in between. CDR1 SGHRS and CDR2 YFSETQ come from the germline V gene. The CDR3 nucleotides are TGCGCCAGCAGCTTGGTTCCCGAAGAGACCCAGTACTTC. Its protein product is CASSLVPEETQYF. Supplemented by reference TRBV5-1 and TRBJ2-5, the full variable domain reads KAGVTQTPRYLIKTRGQQVTLSCSPISGHRSVSWYQQTPGQGLQFLFEYFSETQRNKGNFPGRFSGRQFSNSRSEMNVSTLELGDSALYLCASSLVPEETQYFGPGTRLLVL.

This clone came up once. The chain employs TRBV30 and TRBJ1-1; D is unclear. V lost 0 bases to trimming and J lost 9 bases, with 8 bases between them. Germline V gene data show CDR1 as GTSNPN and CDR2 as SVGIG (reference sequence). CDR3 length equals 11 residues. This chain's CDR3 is CAWSVVPKAFF. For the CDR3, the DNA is TGTGCCTGGAGTGTAGTTCCGAAAGCTTTCTTT.

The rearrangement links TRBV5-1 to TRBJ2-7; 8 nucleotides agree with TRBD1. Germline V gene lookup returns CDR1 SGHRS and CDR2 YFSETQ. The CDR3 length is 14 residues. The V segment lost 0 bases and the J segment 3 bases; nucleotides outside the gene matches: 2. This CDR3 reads CASSLGTGLYEQYF. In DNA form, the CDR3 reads TGCGCCAGCAGCTTGGGGACAGGGCTCTACGAGCAGTACTTC. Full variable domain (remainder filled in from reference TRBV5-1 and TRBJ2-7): KAGVTQTPRYLIKTRGQQVTLSCSPISGHRSVSWYQQTPGQGLQFLFEYFSETQRNKGNFPGRFSGRQFSNSRSEMNVSTLELGDSALYLCASSLGTGLYEQYFGPGTRLTVT.

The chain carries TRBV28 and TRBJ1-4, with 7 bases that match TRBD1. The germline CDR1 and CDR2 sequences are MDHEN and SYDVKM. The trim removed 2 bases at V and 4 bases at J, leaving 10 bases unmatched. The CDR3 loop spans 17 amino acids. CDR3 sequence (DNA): TGTGCCAGCAGTTTAGGGCTCCTCGGGACAGATAATGAAAAACTGTTTTTT. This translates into CASSLGLLGTDNEKLFF.

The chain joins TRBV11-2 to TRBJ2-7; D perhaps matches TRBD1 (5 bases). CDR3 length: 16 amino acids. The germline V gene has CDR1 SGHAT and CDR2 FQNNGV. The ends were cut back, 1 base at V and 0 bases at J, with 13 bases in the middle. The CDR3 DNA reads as TGTGCCAGCAGCTTAGGGAGACAGACGAGCTCCTACGAGCAGTACTTC. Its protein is CASSLGRQTSSYEQYF.

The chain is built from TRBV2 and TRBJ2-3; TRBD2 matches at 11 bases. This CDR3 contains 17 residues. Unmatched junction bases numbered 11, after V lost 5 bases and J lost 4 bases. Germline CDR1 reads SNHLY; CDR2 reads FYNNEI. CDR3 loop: CASSSHFSGRDSDTQYF. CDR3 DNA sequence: TGTGCCAGCAGTTCCCACTTTAGCGGGAGGGACTCAGATACGCAGTATTTT.

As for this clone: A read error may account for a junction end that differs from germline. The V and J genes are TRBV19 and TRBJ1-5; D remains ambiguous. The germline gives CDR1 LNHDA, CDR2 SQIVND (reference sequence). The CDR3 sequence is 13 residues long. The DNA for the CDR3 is TGTGCCAGTAGGGATGTTGGCAACCAGCCCCAGCATTTT. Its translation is CASRDVGNQPQHF.

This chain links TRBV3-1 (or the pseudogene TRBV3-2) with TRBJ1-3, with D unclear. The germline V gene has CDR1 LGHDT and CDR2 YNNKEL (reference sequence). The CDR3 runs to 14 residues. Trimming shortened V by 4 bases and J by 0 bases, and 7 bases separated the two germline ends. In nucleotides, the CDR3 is TGTGCCAGCAGCCCCGTTAGCTCTGGAAACACCATATATTTT. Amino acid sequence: CASSPVSSGNTIYF.

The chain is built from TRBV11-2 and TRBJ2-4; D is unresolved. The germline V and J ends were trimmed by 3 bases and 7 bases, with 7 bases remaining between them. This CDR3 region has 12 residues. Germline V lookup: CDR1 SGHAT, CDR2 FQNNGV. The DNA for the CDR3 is TGTGCCAGCAGCTTCAGTGGCAACATTCAGTACTTC. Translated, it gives CASSFSGNIQYF.

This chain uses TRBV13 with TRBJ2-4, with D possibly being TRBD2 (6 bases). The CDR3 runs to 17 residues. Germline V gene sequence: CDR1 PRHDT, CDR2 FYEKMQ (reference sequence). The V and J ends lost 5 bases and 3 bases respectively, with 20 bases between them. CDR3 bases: TGTGCCAGCAGCGGCTCGACGGCGGGACTGGTCAAAAACATTCAGTACTTC. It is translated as CASSGSTAGLVKNIQYF. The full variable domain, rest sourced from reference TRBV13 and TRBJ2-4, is AAGVIQSPRHLIKEKRETATLKCYPIPRHDTVYWYQQGPGQDPQFLISFYEKMQSDKGSIPDRFSAQQFSDYHSELNMSSLELGDSALYFCASSGSTAGLVKNIQYFGAGTRLSVL.

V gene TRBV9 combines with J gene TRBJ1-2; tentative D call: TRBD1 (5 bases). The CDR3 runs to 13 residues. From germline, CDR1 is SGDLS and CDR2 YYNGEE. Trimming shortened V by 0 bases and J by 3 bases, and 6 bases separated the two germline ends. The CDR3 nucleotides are TGTGCCAGCAGCGTAGGGGGGGACTATGGCTACACCTTC. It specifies CASSVGGDYGYTF. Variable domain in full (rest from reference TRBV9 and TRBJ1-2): DSGVTQTPKHLITATGQRVTLRCSPRSGDLSVYWYQQSLDQGLQFLIQYYNGEERAKGNILERFSAQQFPDLHSELNLSSLELGDSALYFCASSVGGDYGYTFGSGTRLTVV.

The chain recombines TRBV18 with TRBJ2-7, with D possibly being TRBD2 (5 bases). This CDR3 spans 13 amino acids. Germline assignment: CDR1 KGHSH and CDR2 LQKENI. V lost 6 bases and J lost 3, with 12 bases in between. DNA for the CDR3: TGTGCCAGCTCCGACGGGGTGGACTACGAGCAGTACTTC. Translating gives CASSDGVDYEQYF. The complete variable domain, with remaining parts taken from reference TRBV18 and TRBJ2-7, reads NAGVMQNPRHLVRRRGQEARLRCSPMKGHSHVYWYRQLPEEGLKFMVYLQKENIIDESGMPKERFSAEFPKEGPSILRIQQVVRGDSAAYFCASSDGVDYEQYFGPGTRLTVT.

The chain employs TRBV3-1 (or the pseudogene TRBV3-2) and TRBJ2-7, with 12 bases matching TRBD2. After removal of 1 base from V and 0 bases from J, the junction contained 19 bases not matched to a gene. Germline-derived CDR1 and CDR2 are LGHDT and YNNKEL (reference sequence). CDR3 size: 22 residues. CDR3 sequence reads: CASSQGADGWGLAGPSSYEQYF. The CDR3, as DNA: TGTGCCAGCAGCCAAGGAGCCGATGGATGGGGACTAGCGGGCCCGAGCTCCTACGAGCAGTACTTC.

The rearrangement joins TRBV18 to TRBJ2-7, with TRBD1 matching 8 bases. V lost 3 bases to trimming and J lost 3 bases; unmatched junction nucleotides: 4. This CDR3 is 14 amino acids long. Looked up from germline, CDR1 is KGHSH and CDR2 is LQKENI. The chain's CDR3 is CASSPDRDDYEQYF. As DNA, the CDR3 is TGTGCCAGCTCACCGGACAGGGATGACTACGAGCAGTACTTC.

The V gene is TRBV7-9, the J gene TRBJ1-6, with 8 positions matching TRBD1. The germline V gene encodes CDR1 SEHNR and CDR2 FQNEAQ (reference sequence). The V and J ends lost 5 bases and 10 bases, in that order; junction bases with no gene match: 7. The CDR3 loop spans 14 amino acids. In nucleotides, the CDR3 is TGTGCCAGCAGCATTGGACAGGGATTGTCACCCCTCCACTTT. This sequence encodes CASSIGQGLSPLHF.